Sequencing of this T cell receptor beta chain was carried out in a study of response to subunit inactivated influenza vaccine (dated by TCRdb to 2017 to 2018). In terms of the full investigation: To follow how T cells responded to a trivalent subunit inactivated influenza vaccine, the researchers relied on deep quantitative profiling of the T cell receptor repertoire.

The germline V gene encodes CDR1 SEHNR and CDR2 FQNEAQ (reference sequence). There are 14 amino acids in the CDR3, from cysteine to phenylalanine inclusive. Only the CDR3 DNA is retained, 42 bases long and in frame from the first base. V lost 5 bases and J lost 0 bases; the stretch between them is 8 bases long. Comments on this clonotype: It lacks a known antigen. Nothing much larger sits one base from this clone, and base qualities are not available.

What the work shows at the level of the full study, not this receptor alone: According to the authors, only a limited number of new T cells may be recruited by each seasonal influenza vaccination.

Library method: RT-PCR. Instrument on record: Illumina HiSeq 2500. In TCRdb, the public reads were trimmed at Q25 with fastp and aligned with MiXCR, with productive beta chains retained. One record per CDR3 amino acid sequence lists the most common genes and DNA. The sample profile shows about 170,000 distinct CDR3 sequences; approximately 12% of them were found once. The top ten hold 25% to 35% of the sample. This sample was also put to use in a study of T cells expressing NK-cell markers. The second paper further reports: TCR beta cDNA libraries were made by 5'RACE template switching that added a universal primer site and unique molecular identifiers. Seven to nine donors provided sorted CD3+CD56+NKG2C+, CD3+CD56+NKG2C- and CD3+CD56-NKG2C+ T-cell subsets, whose TCR beta-chain repertoires were profiled. Among the eight sequenced donors, seven were HCMV-seropositive and one was HCMV-seronegative. In several experiments an anti-gammadeltaTCR antibody was added to restrict sorting to alphabetaTCR-expressing T cells. In six donors, the dominant CD3+CD56+NKG2C+ clonotypes were among the top 10 CD8+ clonotypes and accounted for about 1.0-7.5% of CD8+ T cells. Those dominant clonotypes were again the most abundant among CD3+CD56-NKG2C+ cells in a handful of donors, at about 28.3-65%. It remained unclear whether the expanded NKG2C-expressing T cell clones were specific for HCMV antigens. The study sequenced eight donors, all healthy volunteers chosen at random: three men and five women. To determine HCMV serostatus, a commercial ELISA kit was used to detect HCMV-specific IgG in serum. Ficoll density gradient centrifugation was used to isolate peripheral blood mononuclear cells from blood. Magnetic immunoseparation with Miltenyi isolation kits was used to isolate CD4+ and CD8+ T cells from PBMC. cDNA synthesis was primed from the TCR beta constant segment, followed by two successive PCR amplification steps. Sequencing of the libraries produced 2 x 150 bp reads on Illumina HiSeq 2000/2500, MiSeq or NextSeq. MIGEC was used to demultiplex reads and group the reads by UMI, and MiTCR was used to assemble and quantify clonotypes. To remove erroneous sequences, TCR cDNA sequences were retained only when supported by two or more reads. The tcR package was used for downstream repertoire analysis, and clonotypes were matched between fractions using CDR3 nucleotide sequence together with V segment. VDJmatch was used to annotate antigen specificity against VDJdb, with one amino acid substitution in CDR3 permitted.

The receptor was isolated from a man aged 50 to 59 who received an inactivated influenza vaccine. Donor details come from another sample of the same person, matched by shared clones. The source material was CD8+ T cells sorted from PBMCs, sampled roughly 12 days after vaccination. The V and J segments used are TRBV7-9 and TRBJ2-1, with the D gene not clear enough to name. In nucleotide form, the sequence is TGTGCCAGCAGCCCAAAGGGCTCCTACAATGAGCAGTTCTTC. Translated, this is CASSPKGSYNEQFF.